The rows below give T cell receptor beta chains drawn from one sample of a study of shared clonotypes between healthy human individuals. Assay: immunoSEQ multiplex PCR; the TCRdb copy retains only in-frame clones and omits some. The table records over 2 million clones, about 95% of them present only once. The source material was naive CD8+ T cells sorted from blood. Every receptor here comes from a man between 18 and 29 years old in good health. The CDR3 runs from the conserved cysteine through the conserved F or W. A D gene is named only where the DNA matches it firmly.

TRBJ2-7,TRBV11-2,-,CASSLRGARYEQYF,TGTGCCAGCAGCTTAAGGGGGGCGCGTTACGAGCAGTACTTC
TRBJ2-1,TRBV10-2,-,CASSESTHEQFF,TGCGCCAGCAGTGAGTCAACGCATGAGCAGTTCTTC
TRBJ1-5,TRBV27,TRBD1,CASSVTGGNQPQHF,TGTGCCAGCAGCGTTACAGGGGGCAATCAGCCCCAGCATTTT
TRBJ1-1,TRBV27,TRBD1,CASSPFRGWGVVEPEAFF,TGTGCCAGCAGTCCTTTCAGGGGGTGGGGGGTGGTTGAACCTGAAGCTTTCTTT
TRBJ1-2,TRBV27,-,CASSLTGAYGYTF,TGTGCCAGCAGTTTGACAGGCGCATATGGCTACACCTTC
TRBJ2-2,TRBV2,-,CASLEGTGELFF,TGTGCCAGCCTAGAAGGGACCGGGGAGCTGTTTTTT
TRBJ1-2,TRBV6-5,-,CASSYSDLEGYTF,TGTGCCAGCAGTTACTCGGATCTAGAGGGCTACACCTTC
TRBJ2-2,TRBV9,-,CASSPSPNTGELFF,TGTGCCAGCAGCCCTAGCCCCAACACCGGGGAGCTGTTTTTT
TRBJ2-2,TRBV4-1,-,CASSLQVSTGELFF,TGCGCCAGCAGCCTACAGGTTTCCACCGGGGAGCTGTTTTTT
TRBJ2-2,TRBV19,TRBD2,CASSTTSGGELFF,TGTGCCAGTAGTACTACTAGCGGCGGGGAGCTGTTTTTT
TRBJ2-3,TRBV2,-,CASFSYSTDTQYF,TGTGCCAGCTTTAGCTACTCCACAGATACGCAGTATTTT
TRBJ2-3,TRBV6-1,TRBD1,CASSDRADTQYF,TGTGCCAGCAGCGACAGGGCAGATACGCAGTATTTT
TRBJ2-2,TRBV27,TRBD1,CASSFVGQRNTGELFF,TGTGCCAGCAGTTTCGTGGGACAGAGGAACACCGGGGAGCTGTTTTTT
TRBJ2-3,TRBV11-2,TRBD2,CASSLGTSGRHTQYF,TGTGCCAGCAGCTTGGGGACTAGCGGGAGGCATACGCAGTATTTT
TRBJ2-1,TRBV27,-,CASSLFGHEFF,TGTGCCAGCAGTTTATTTGGGCACGAATTCTTC
TRBJ1-4,TRBV7-2,TRBD1,CASSPGTATNEKLFF,TGTGCCAGCAGCCCAGGGACAGCAACTAATGAAAAACTGTTTTTT
TRBJ2-5,TRBV29-1,TRBD2,CSGTSGVQETQYF,TGCAGCGGGACTAGCGGGGTCCAAGAGACCCAGTACTTC
TRBJ2-3,TRBV4-1,-,CASSQDPGAGVDTQYF,TGCGCCAGCAGCCAAGACCCGGGGGCGGGGGTAGATACGCAGTATTTT
TRBJ2-7,TRBV21-1,-,CASSKREGFPSYEQYF,TGTGCCAGCAGCAAAAGGGAAGGGTTCCCCTCCTACGAGCAGTACTTC
TRBJ2-5,TRBV5-6,TRBD1,CASSWDRVVETQYF,TGTGCCAGCAGTTGGGACAGGGTTGTGGAGACCCAGTACTTC
TRBJ1-2,TRBV14,-,CASSQTVGDYGYTF,TGTGCCAGCAGCCAAACAGTGGGCGACTATGGCTACACCTTC
TRBJ1-3,TRBV28,-,CASSSGYAGNTIYF,TGTGCCAGCAGTTCAGGGTACGCTGGAAACACCATATATTTT
TRBJ1-2,TRBV5-4,-,CASSLGGGYGYTF,TGTGCCAGCAGCTTGGGGGGCGGCTATGGCTACACCTTC
TRBJ1-6,TRBV7-9,-,CASSSLGALQEHNSPLHF,TGTGCCAGCAGCTCCCTCGGAGCCCTACAGGAACATAATTCACCCCTCCACTTT
TRBJ1-1,TRBV7-3,TRBD1,CASSLFTGDTEAFF,TGTGCCAGCAGCTTATTTACAGGGGACACTGAAGCTTTCTTT
TRBJ2-7,TRBV4-1,-,CASSQVGLDYEQYF,TGCGCCAGCAGCCAAGTGGGGCTGGATTACGAGCAGTACTTC
TRBJ2-7,TRBV7-9,-,CATDRVPYEQYF,TGTGCCACCGATAGGGTCCCCTACGAGCAGTACTTC
TRBJ2-7,TRBV7-9,-,CASSLGEGTLGEQYF,TGTGCCAGCAGCTTAGGAGAGGGAACGTTGGGGGAGCAGTACTTC
TRBJ2-4,TRBV2,-,CASSEVGSGNIQYF,TGTGCCAGCAGTGAAGTAGGGTCGGGTAACATTCAGTACTTC
TRBJ2-7,TRBV6-5,-,CASSEGNEQYF,TGTGCCAGCAGTGAGGGGAACGAGCAGTACTTC
TRBJ2-1,TRBV13,TRBD2,CASSYGLEKNEQFF,TGTGCCAGCAGCTACGGACTAGAGAAGAATGAGCAGTTCTTC
TRBJ1-2,TRBV27,-,CASSLSAGAYGYTF,TGTGCCAGCAGTTTATCAGCCGGGGCCTATGGCTACACCTTC
TRBJ2-1,TRBV5-4,-,CASSLTNEQFF,TGTGCCAGCAGCCTAACCAATGAGCAGTTCTTC
TRBJ2-2,TRBV30,-,CAWARQVPGELFF,TGTGCCTGGGCTAGACAGGTCCCCGGGGAGCTGTTTTTT